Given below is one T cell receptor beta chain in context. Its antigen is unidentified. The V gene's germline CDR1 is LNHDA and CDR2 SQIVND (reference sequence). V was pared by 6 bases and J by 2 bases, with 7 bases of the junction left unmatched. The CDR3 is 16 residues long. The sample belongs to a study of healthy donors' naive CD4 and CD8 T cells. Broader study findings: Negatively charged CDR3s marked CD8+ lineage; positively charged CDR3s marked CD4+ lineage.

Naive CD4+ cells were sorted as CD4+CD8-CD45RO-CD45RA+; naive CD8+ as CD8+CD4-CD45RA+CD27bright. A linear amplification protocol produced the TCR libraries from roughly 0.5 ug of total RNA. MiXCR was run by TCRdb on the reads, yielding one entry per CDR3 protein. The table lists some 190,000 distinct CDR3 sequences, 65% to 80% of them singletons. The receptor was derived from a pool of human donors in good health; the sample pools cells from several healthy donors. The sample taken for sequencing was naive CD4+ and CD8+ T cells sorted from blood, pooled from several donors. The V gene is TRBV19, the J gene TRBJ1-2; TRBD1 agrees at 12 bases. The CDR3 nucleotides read TGTGCCAGTAGCACCGGGACAGGGGGCGCGAACTATGGCTACACCTTC. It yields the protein CASSTGTGGANYGYTF.